This is a list of T cell receptor beta chains from one sample in a study of OX40 agonist ivuxolimab in advanced cancers. Some clones are missing from TCRdb's copy, which holds only in-frame ones; the method was immunoSEQ multiplex PCR. Among 11,000 or so clones listed, 81% were seen once. Material: CD4+ or CD8+ T cells sorted from blood, obtained in a trial of the OX40 agonist ivuxolimab. The receptors were gathered from an adult with an advanced solid tumor such as melanoma, head and neck, liver or kidney cancer. CDR3s include the opening cysteine and the closing phenylalanine or tryptophan. A D gene is named only where the DNA matches it firmly. Clone size is given for some rows only: seen once, a few or many times, or a class if the clone is expanded.

V	size	D	J	DNA	CDR3
TRBV2	-	-	TRBJ2-7	TGTGCCAGCGGGGGCGGGAGTTCCTACGAGCAGTACTTC	CASGGGSSYEQYF
TRBV5-1	-	TRBD1	TRBJ2-7	TGCGCCAGCAGCCCACTCGGGACAGTGTTGAGATCCGAGCAGTACTTC	CASSPLGTVLRSEQYF
TRBV30	-	-	TRBJ2-1	TGTGCCTGGGACAGGAACAATGAGCAGTTCTTC	CAWDRNNEQFF
TRBV7-9	once	TRBD1	TRBJ2-2	TGTGCCAGCAGCCCACAGGGGATTCGCGCCGGGGAGCTGTTTTTT	CASSPQGIRAGELFF
TRBV2	once	-	TRBJ1-4	TGTGCCAGCAGTGAGCAGGGACCAAATGAAAAACTGTTTTTT	CASSEQGPNEKLFF
TRBV15	-	TRBD1	TRBJ2-7	TGTGCCACCAGCACCGGGACAGGGCTCTACGAGCAGTACTTC	CATSTGTGLYEQYF
TRBV6-1	-	TRBD2	TRBJ2-1	TGTGCCGCCCTCTTAGCGGGCCGTCACAATGAGCAGTTCTTC	CAALLAGRHNEQFF
TRBV6-1	-	-	TRBJ1-5	TGTGCCAGCACTCCGACAGTATACCAGCCCCAGCATTTT	CASTPTVYQPQHF
TRBV7-8	few	-	TRBJ2-7	TGTGCCAGCAGCTTAGATAGGGGGGCGCTGTACGAGCAGTACTTC	CASSLDRGALYEQYF
TRBV2	-	-	TRBJ1-1	TGTGCCAGCAGTGTCCAAAGGACCGTCGAAGCTTTCTTT	CASSVQRTVEAFF
TRBV21-1	-	-	TRBJ1-1	TGTGCCAGCAGCAAAGGGGGCAGTCGTAACACTGAAGCTTTCTTT	CASSKGGSRNTEAFF
TRBV29-1	-	TRBD1	TRBJ1-1	TGCAGCGTTGATAGGCCAGGGGGATTGAACACTGAAGCTTTCTTT	CSVDRPGGLNTEAFF
TRBV4-2	-	-	TRBJ2-2	TGTGCCAGCAGCCAAGCCCACCTAGTCGTTGGTGACACCGGGGAGCTGTTTTTT	CASSQAHLVVGDTGELFF
TRBV4-2	-	TRBD2	TRBJ2-5	TGTGCCAGCGGCCATTATGGGACTAGCGGGGGGCAAGAGACCCAGTACTTC	CASGHYGTSGGQETQYF
TRBV10-3	-	-	TRBJ2-1	TGTGCCATCAGTGTTGGGGCAGGGGAAGCCAATGAGCAGTTCTTC	CAISVGAGEANEQFF
TRBV5-6	-	-	TRBJ1-1	TGTGCCAGCAGCTTGGTGACAGAGAAGGGAGCTTTCTTT	CASSLVTEKGAFF
TRBV7-6	few	TRBD1	TRBJ2-7	TGTGCCAGCAGCTCACCCGGGACAGGGAACTACGAGCAGTACTTC	CASSSPGTGNYEQYF
TRBV11-2	-	-	TRBJ2-5	TGTGCCAGCAGCTTAGTGCCCCTTTGGGCGGTTTTATCACAAGAGACCCAGTACTTC	CASSLVPLWAVLSQETQYF
TRBV7-2	-	-	TRBJ2-7	TGTGCCAGCAGCTCTTGGGACTCTAATCCCTACGAGCAGTACTTC	CASSSWDSNPYEQYF
TRBV7-6	-	TRBD2	TRBJ2-3	TGTGCCAGCAGCCCTAGCGGGGGGACAGATACGCAGTATTTT	CASSPSGGTDTQYF
TRBV5-4	once	TRBD1	TRBJ2-1	TGTGCCAGCAGCCAACCAGGGGGCGCCTACAATGAGCAGTTCTTC	CASSQPGGAYNEQFF
TRBV10-1	few	-	TRBJ2-7	TGCGCCAGCAGTGACTCCTACGCGGGAGAGCAGTACTTC	CASSDSYAGEQYF
TRBV27	few	-	TRBJ2-4	TGTGCCAGCAGTTCTCCTTTAGCCAAAAACATTCAGTACTTC	CASSSPLAKNIQYF